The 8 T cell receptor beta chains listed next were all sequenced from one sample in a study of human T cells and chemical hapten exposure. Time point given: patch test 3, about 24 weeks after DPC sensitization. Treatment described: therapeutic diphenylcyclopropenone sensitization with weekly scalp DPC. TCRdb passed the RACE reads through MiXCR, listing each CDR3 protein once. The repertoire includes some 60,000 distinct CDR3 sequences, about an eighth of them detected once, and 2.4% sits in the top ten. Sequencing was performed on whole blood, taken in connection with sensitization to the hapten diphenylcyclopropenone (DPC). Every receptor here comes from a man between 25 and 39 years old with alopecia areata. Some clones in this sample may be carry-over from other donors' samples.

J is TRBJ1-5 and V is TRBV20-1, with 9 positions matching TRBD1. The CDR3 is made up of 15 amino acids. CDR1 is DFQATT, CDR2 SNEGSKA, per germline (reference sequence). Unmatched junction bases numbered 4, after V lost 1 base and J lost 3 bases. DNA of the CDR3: TGCAGTGCTAGAGGTGGGACAGGGCACAATCAGCCCCAGCATTTT. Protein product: CSARGGTGHNQPQHF.

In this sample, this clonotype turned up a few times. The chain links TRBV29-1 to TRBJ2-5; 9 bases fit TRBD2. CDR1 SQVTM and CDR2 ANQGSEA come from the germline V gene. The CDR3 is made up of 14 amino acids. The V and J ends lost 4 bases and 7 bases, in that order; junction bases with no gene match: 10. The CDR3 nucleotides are TGCAGCGTTGTAGCGGGGGACGATCCAGGGACCCAGTACTTC. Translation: CSVVAGDDPGTQYF.

The CDR3 loop reads CASSFTGNGPGDEQYF. CDR3 nucleotides: TGTGCCAGCAGTTTCACAGGTAACGGTCCTGGGGACGAGCAGTACTTC. This sequence joins TRBV12-3 or TRBV12-4 and TRBJ2-7; weak D call: TRBD1 (5 bases). This CDR3 has 16 residues. With 3 bases removed from V and 5 bases from J, the gap between germline ends came to 20 bases.

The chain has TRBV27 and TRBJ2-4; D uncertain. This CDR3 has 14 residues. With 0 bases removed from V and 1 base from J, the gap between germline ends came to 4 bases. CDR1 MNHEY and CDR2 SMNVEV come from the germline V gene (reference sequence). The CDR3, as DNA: TGTGCCAGCAGTTTATCCTTGGCCAAAAACATTCAGTACTTC. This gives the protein CASSLSLAKNIQYF.

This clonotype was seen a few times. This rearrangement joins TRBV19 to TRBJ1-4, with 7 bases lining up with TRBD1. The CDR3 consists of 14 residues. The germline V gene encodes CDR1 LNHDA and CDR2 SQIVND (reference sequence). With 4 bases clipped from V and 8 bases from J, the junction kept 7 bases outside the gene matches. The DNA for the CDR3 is TGTGCCAGTAGTACCGGGACAGAAATCGAAAAACTGTTTTTT. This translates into CASSTGTEIEKLFF.

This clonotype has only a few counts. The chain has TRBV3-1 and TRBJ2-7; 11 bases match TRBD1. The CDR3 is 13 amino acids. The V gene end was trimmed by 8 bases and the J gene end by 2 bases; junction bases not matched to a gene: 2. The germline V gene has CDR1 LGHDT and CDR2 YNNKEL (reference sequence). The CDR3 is CASGQGAAYEQYF. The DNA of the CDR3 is TGTGCCAGCGGACAGGGGGCTGCCTACGAGCAGTACTTC.

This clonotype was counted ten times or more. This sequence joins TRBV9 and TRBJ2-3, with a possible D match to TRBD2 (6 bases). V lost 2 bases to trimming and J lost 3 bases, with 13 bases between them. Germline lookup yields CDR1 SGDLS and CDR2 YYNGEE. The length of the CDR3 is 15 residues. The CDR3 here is CASSVAGTGTDTQYF. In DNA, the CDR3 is TGTGCCAGCAGCGTGGCGGGGACTGGAACAGATACGCAGTATTTT.

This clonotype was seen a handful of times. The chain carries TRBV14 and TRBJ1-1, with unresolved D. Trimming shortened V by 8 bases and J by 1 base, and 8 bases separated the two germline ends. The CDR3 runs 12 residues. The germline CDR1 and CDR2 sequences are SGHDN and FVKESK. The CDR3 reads CASGSRNTEAFF. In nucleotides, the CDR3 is TGTGCCAGCGGATCAAGGAACACTGAAGCTTTCTTT.